Listed here are 25 T cell receptor beta chains from one sample, sequenced in a study of T cell responses to AZD1222 COVID-19 vaccine. The protocol was immunoSEQ multiplex PCR, while the TCRdb copy is restricted to in-frame clones and leaves out a portion. The sample yields 95,000 to 100,000 clones, approximately 90% seen once. Specimen: peripheral blood, collected on day 0 of AZD1222 vaccination. All receptors come from an adult in good health.

CDR3 sequence: CASSTGASGAETQYF. The CDR3 bases are TGTGCCAGCAGTACCGGGGCGAGCGGGGCGGAGACCCAGTACTTC. The gene calls are TRBV28 and TRBJ2-5; 7 nucleotides agree with TRBD2. V was clipped by 5 bases and J by 5 bases; unmatched bases: 11. The CDR3 covers 15 residues. CDR1 MDHEN and CDR2 SYDVKM come from the germline V gene.

The gene calls are TRBV10-1 and TRBJ1-5; D is ambiguous. Germline CDR1 and CDR2: WNHNN and SYGVQD (reference sequence). The CDR3 spans 13 residues. The ends were cut back, 5 bases at V and 4 bases at J, with 9 bases in the middle. In nucleotides, the CDR3 is TGCGCCAGCAGTTGGGCCCTGAATCAGCCCCAGCATTTT. Protein: CASSWALNQPQHF.

J is TRBJ1-1 and V is TRBV18; possible D gene TRBD1, 6 bases. This CDR3 is 18 amino acids long. The ends were cut back, 2 bases at V and 0 bases at J, with 19 bases in the middle. Looked up from germline, CDR1 is KGHSH and CDR2 is LQKENI. The CDR3 DNA sequence: TGTGCCAGCTCACCAAGGTTGGGGGGGCTCGCCTTGAACACTGAAGCTTTCTTT. As protein: CASSPRLGGLALNTEAFF.

The genes are TRBV5-1 and TRBJ1-6; D ambiguous. V shed 0 bases and J shed 6 bases, with 16 bases lying between them. This CDR3 has 17 residues. Germline values: CDR1 SGHRS, CDR2 YFSETQ. CDR3 loop: CASSLGPSAPTNSPLHF. CDR3 nucleotides: TGCGCCAGCAGCTTGGGGCCCTCCGCGCCCACTAATTCACCCCTCCACTTT.

The J gene is TRBJ2-3, the V gene TRBV13, with 12 bases lining up with TRBD2. Germline CDR1 reads PRHDT; CDR2 reads FYEKMQ (reference sequence). V lost 0 bases to trimming and J lost 6 bases; unmatched junction nucleotides: 1. The CDR3 covers 15 residues. CDR3 region: CASSLGLAGGDTQYF. As DNA, the CDR3 is TGTGCCAGCAGCTTAGGCCTAGCGGGGGGGGATACGCAGTATTTT.

The CDR3 loop reads CASSSTGDTQYF. The CDR3 nucleotides read TGTGCCAGCAGCTCGACGGGAGATACGCAGTATTTT. The genes are TRBV7-9 and TRBJ2-3; D unresolved. V lost 4 bases, J lost 5 bases, and 7 bases lay in between. CDR3 size: 12 residues. Germline values: CDR1 SEHNR, CDR2 FQNEAQ (reference sequence).

This chain uses TRBV7-8 with TRBJ2-7; no clear D gene. The CDR3 is made up of 13 amino acids. Germline CDR1 reads SGHVS; CDR2 reads FQNEAQ. V was clipped by 5 bases and J by 1 base, with 9 bases between them. CDR3 sequence: CASSPIGSYEQYF. CDR3 DNA: TGTGCCAGCAGCCCCATAGGGTCCTACGAGCAGTACTTC.

This chain joins TRBV7-9 and TRBJ1-1; D not certain. The CDR3 has 14 residues. With 4 bases removed from V and 0 bases from J, the gap between germline ends came to 9 bases. Germline CDR1 reads SEHNR; CDR2 reads FQNEAQ (reference sequence). The CDR3 sequence is CASSSFGVNTEAFF. DNA of the CDR3: TGTGCCAGCAGCTCCTTCGGCGTGAACACTGAAGCTTTCTTT.

The chain recombines TRBV5-6 with TRBJ2-1; D possibly corresponds to TRBD2 (6 bases). Germline assignment: CDR1 SGHDT and CDR2 YYEEEE. The CDR3 consists of 16 residues. V gave up 0 bases and J gave up 0 bases, with 10 bases separating them. Here the CDR3 DNA reads TGTGCCAGCAGCTTGGAAGCGGGCGGCTCCTACAATGAGCAGTTCTTC. It codes for CASSLEAGGSYNEQFF. Complete variable domain (other parts from reference TRBV5-6 and TRBJ2-1): DAGVTQSPTHLIKTRGQQVTLRCSPKSGHDTVSWYQQALGQGPQFIFQYYEEEERQRGNFPDRFSGHQFPNYSSELNVNALLLGDSALYLCASSLEAGGSYNEQFFGPGTRLTVL.

V gene TRBV5-1 combines with J gene TRBJ2-7, with 8 bases that match TRBD2. Germline-derived CDR1 and CDR2 are SGHRS and YFSETQ. The V segment lost 1 base and the J segment 4 bases; nucleotides outside the gene matches: 4. There are 14 residues in the CDR3. The CDR3 reads CASSLRGGPYEQYF. CDR3 nucleotides: TGCGCCAGCAGCTTGCGCGGGGGGCCGTACGAGCAGTACTTC.

The chain has TRBV6-1 and TRBJ1-1; TRBD1 might be the D (6 bases). The ends were cut back, 4 bases at V and 1 base at J, with 19 bases in the middle. Germline V gene data show CDR1 as MNHNS and CDR2 as SASEGT. This CDR3 contains 17 residues. DNA of the CDR3: TGTGCCAGCAGTGGCCCCTCGGGGGCGTGGGGGAACACTGAAGCTTTCTTT. This encodes CASSGPSGAWGNTEAFF.

The CDR3 region has the DNA TGTGCCAGCAGAGGGGTTTTGAACACCGGGGAGCTGTTTTTT. Amino acids: CASRGVLNTGELFF. The V gene is TRBV3-1 (or the pseudogene TRBV3-2), the J gene TRBJ2-2; a weak D match, TRBD1 (5 bases). Germline values: CDR1 LGHDT, CDR2 YNNKEL (reference sequence). The CDR3 contains 14 residues. Trimming left V 6 bases short and J 1 base short, with 9 bases between.

The chain combines TRBV6-1 with TRBJ1-6; a weak D match, TRBD1 (6 bases). Germline V gene sequence: CDR1 MNHNS, CDR2 SASEGT. The length of the CDR3 is 15 residues. With 2 bases removed from V and 9 bases from J, the gap between germline ends came to 14 bases. The CDR3 reads CASSENRASLSPLHF. CDR3 in DNA: TGTGCCAGCAGTGAAAACAGGGCTTCTCTTTCACCCCTCCACTTT.

V and J are TRBV7-8 and TRBJ2-5; D gene unclear. Germline assignment: CDR1 SGHVS and CDR2 FQNEAQ. This CDR3 is 16 amino acids long. Trimming shortened V by 1 base and J by 5 bases, and 17 bases separated the two germline ends. The CDR3 nucleotides read TGTGCCAGCAGCTTAGTTGACCTAGTCGGATGGGAGACCCAGTACTTC. Amino acids: CASSLVDLVGWETQYF.

The genes are TRBV18 and TRBJ1-4; D not resolved. The V and J ends lost 8 bases and 5 bases respectively, with 12 bases between them. Germline V gene data show CDR1 as KGHSH and CDR2 as LQKENI. CDR3 length: 13 amino acids. The CDR3 nucleotides read TGTGCCAGCGCCCCCCCGGCGAATGAAAAACTGTTTTTT. Translation: CASAPPANEKLFF.

The chain combines TRBV29-1 with TRBJ1-1, with D tentatively TRBD1 (5 bases). The CDR3 loop spans 12 amino acids. V was trimmed by 8 bases and J by 4 bases, leaving 14 bases between them. Germline lookup yields CDR1 SQVTM and CDR2 ANQGSEA. CDR3 sequence (DNA): TGCAGCACCCTGGGGGGGAGCACTGAAGCTTTCTTT. Translated: CSTLGGSTEAFF.

The genes are TRBV6-5 and TRBJ1-5; no clear D. The V gene lost 6 bases and the J gene lost 3 bases, with 12 bases spanning the gap. The CDR3 contains 14 residues. The germline CDR1 and CDR2 sequences are MNHEY and SVGAGI. CDR3 protein: CASRIPGHNQPQHF. CDR3 coding DNA: TGTGCCAGCAGGATCCCCGGGCACAATCAGCCCCAGCATTTT.

This chain connects TRBV6-5 to TRBJ2-3; 9 bases are a match to TRBD2. This CDR3 spans 14 amino acids. Losses at the gene ends were 6 bases for V and 2 bases for J; bases not matched to a gene: 3. Germline CDR1 reads MNHEY; CDR2 reads SVGAGI. CDR3 in DNA: TGTGCCAGCAGGCTAGCGGGAAACACAGATACGCAGTATTTT. Residues: CASRLAGNTDTQYF.

This chain uses TRBV6-5 with TRBJ1-4, with no clear D. This CDR3 is 12 amino acids long. V was clipped by 5 bases and J by 11 bases, with 12 bases between them. CDR1 is MNHEY, CDR2 SVGAGI, per germline. Here the CDR3 reads CASSPQYGKLFF. The CDR3 DNA reads as TGTGCCAGCAGTCCGCAGTACGGCAAACTGTTTTTT.

The V call is TRBV5-8, the J call TRBJ1-2; D unclear. There are 14 residues in the CDR3. Germline CDR1 is SGHTS and CDR2 is YDEGEE. V was cut by 2 bases and J by 2 bases, with 10 bases left in between. CDR3 coding DNA: TGTGCCAGCAGCTTAACGGAATACAACTATGGCTACACCTTC. Translation: CASSLTEYNYGYTF. The full variable domain, with the rest looked up from reference TRBV5-8 and TRBJ1-2, is EAGVTQSPTHLIKTRGQQATLRCSPISGHTSVYWYQQALGLGLQFLLWYDEGEERNRGNFPPRFSGRQFPNYSSELNVNALELEDSALYLCASSLTEYNYGYTFGSGTRLTVV.

The rearrangement uses TRBV30 and TRBJ2-4, with 9 bases aligning to TRBD1. V was pared by 3 bases and J by 5 bases, with 2 bases of the junction left unmatched. Germline V gene lookup returns CDR1 GTSNPN and CDR2 SVGIG (reference sequence). This CDR3 spans 13 amino acids. The CDR3 bases are TGTGCCTGGAGAGGGGACAGGGAAAACATTCAGTACTTC. Translation gives CAWRGDRENIQYF.

The chain employs TRBV5-6 and TRBJ1-2; D not resolved. The germline CDR1 and CDR2 sequences are SGHDT and YYEEEE. Trimming removed 3 bases from V and 7 bases from J, with 13 bases in between. This CDR3 contains 13 residues. This CDR3 is CASSSGGERGYTF. The CDR3, as DNA: TGTGCCAGCAGCTCAGGCGGGGAGCGTGGCTACACCTTC.

This clone was counted only a few times. The CDR3 spells CASSYSDAYEQYF. In nucleotides, the CDR3 is TGCGCCAGCAGTTATTCGGACGCCTACGAGCAGTACTTC. The chain is built from TRBV5-1 and TRBJ2-7; no firm D call. With 5 bases removed from V and 2 bases from J, the gap between germline ends came to 11 bases. This CDR3 region has 13 residues. Germline V gene lookup returns CDR1 SGHRS and CDR2 YFSETQ.

This clone appeared once. The V and J genes are TRBV6-5 and TRBJ1-5, with 8 nucleotides matching TRBD1. Germline V CDR1 and CDR2: MNHEY, SVGAGI. This CDR3 has 14 residues. J lost 6 bases, V lost 6 bases, and 7 bases had no gene match. This chain's CDR3 is CASREGQDLQPQHF. CDR3 nucleotides: TGTGCCAGCAGGGAGGGACAGGATCTTCAGCCCCAGCATTTT.

This chain connects TRBV2 to TRBJ2-7; 11 nucleotides line up with TRBD2. The V segment lost 8 bases and the J segment 3 bases; nucleotides outside the gene matches: 6. The CDR3 spans 14 residues. Germline values: CDR1 SNHLY, CDR2 FYNNEI. The CDR3 DNA reads as TGTGCCAGCGAAGGCCTAGCGGGGGGCTACGAGCAGTACTTC. Translated, it gives CASEGLAGGYEQYF.